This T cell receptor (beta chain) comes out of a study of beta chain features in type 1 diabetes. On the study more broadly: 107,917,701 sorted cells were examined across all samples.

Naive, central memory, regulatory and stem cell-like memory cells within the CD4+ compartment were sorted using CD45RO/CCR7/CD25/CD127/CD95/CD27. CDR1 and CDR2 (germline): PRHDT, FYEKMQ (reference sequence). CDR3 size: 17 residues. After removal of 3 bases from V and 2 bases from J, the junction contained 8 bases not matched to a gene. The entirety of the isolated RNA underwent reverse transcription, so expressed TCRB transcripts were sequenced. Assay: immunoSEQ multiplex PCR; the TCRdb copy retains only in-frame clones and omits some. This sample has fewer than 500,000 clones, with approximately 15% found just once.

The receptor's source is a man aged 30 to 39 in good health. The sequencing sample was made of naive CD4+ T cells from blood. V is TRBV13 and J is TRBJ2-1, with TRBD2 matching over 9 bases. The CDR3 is CASSLPGLAGTYNEQFF. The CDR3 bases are TGTGCCAGCAGCTTGCCGGGACTAGCAGGAACCTACAATGAGCAGTTCTTC.